This entry lists 16 T cell receptor beta chains sequenced from one sample in a study of blood T cell repertoires in COVID-19. The table came from immunoSEQ multiplex PCR; TCRdb's copy has only in-frame clones and leaves some out. Here the sample spans more than 95,000 clones, about 85% being singletons. Sequencing was carried out using peripheral blood. The receptors here all came from a woman of 80 years or more with acute or convalescent COVID-19.

The V and J genes are TRBV12-5 and TRBJ1-1; TRBD1 agrees at 8 bases. The CDR3 extends over 13 amino acids. In germline, CDR1 is LGHNT, CDR2 FRNRAP. V gave up 2 bases and J gave up 6 bases; unmatched junction bases: 2. CDR3 nucleotides: TGTGCTAGTGGTTTGCAGGGGGCCTCTGAAGCTTTCTTT. It is translated as CASGLQGASEAFF.

The rearrangement uses TRBV18 and TRBJ1-2, with 10 bases matching TRBD1. There are 20 residues in the CDR3. V shed 1 base, J shed 8 bases, and the junction held 22 bases outside the gene matches. The germline V gene encodes CDR1 KGHSH and CDR2 LQKENI. CDR3 residues: CASSPLIHRDRGEARVGYTF. CDR3 bases: TGTGCCAGCTCACCACTTATACACCGGGACAGGGGAGAAGCGCGCGTCGGCTACACCTTC.

This rearrangement joins TRBV7-9 to TRBJ2-3; TRBD2 aligns across 10 bases. In germline, CDR1 is SEHNR, CDR2 FQNEAQ (reference sequence). The V and J ends lost 0 bases and 7 bases, in that order; junction bases with no gene match: 4. This CDR3 contains 15 residues. The CDR3 DNA sequence: TGTGCCAGCAGCTTAGCAGCGGGGGGGCCACATACGCAGTATTTT. Translating it yields CASSLAAGGPHTQYF.

The chain carries TRBV12-3 or TRBV12-4 and TRBJ1-2; the D is unclear. Trimming cost V 2 bases and J 1 base, with 5 bases left between them. This CDR3 has 13 amino acids. CDR3 in amino acids: CASSLNSNYGYTF. The CDR3 DNA sequence: TGTGCCAGCAGTTTAAACAGTAACTATGGCTACACCTTC.

The chain recombines TRBV28 with TRBJ2-1, with 13 bases that match TRBD2. Per germline, CDR1 MDHEN and CDR2 SYDVKM. This CDR3 comprises 16 residues. The V segment lost 7 bases and the J segment 6 bases; nucleotides outside the gene matches: 9. The CDR3 loop is CASNRPTSGGTNEQFF. CDR3 in DNA: TGTGCCAGCAATCGCCCGACTAGCGGGGGGACCAATGAGCAGTTCTTC.

The chain uses TRBV3-1 (or the pseudogene TRBV3-2) and TRBJ1-2; tentative D call: TRBD1 (5 bases). The CDR3 is 13 residues long. Looked up from germline, CDR1 is LGHDT and CDR2 is YNNKEL (reference sequence). With 5 bases removed from V and 7 bases from J, the gap between germline ends came to 14 bases. The CDR3 DNA sequence: TGTGCCAGCAGCACCGATGGGGGGGTTGGCTACACCTTC. This codes for CASSTDGGVGYTF.

This clone was seen ten or more times. The genes are TRBV7-9 and TRBJ2-1, with 7 bases aligning to TRBD1. The J segment lost 2 bases and the V segment lost 5 bases, leaving 3 bases of the junction unmatched. CDR3 size: 14 residues. Germline V gene data show CDR1 as SEHNR and CDR2 as FQNEAQ (reference sequence). The CDR3 spells CASSPQGAYNEQFF. The CDR3 nucleotides are TGTGCCAGCAGCCCTCAGGGGGCCTACAATGAGCAGTTCTTC.

The chain recombines TRBV9 with TRBJ1-6; 10 bases match TRBD1. Germline CDR1 is SGDLS and CDR2 is YYNGEE. The CDR3 is made up of 17 amino acids. With V trimmed by 3 bases and J by 7 bases, 10 bases remained unmatched. Written as DNA, the CDR3 is TGTGCCAGCAGCGGCGAGACAGGGGGCCGGTTGAATTCACCCCTCCACTTT. It translates to CASSGETGGRLNSPLHF.

The V call is TRBV6-2 or TRBV6-3, the J call TRBJ1-1; weak D call: TRBD1 (6 bases). CDR1 is MNHEY and CDR2 is SVGEGT in the germline V gene. Trimming took 4 bases from V and 1 from J, leaving 7 bases between them. This CDR3 is 13 amino acids long. The CDR3 sequence is CASSWTANTEAFF. CDR3 DNA sequence: TGTGCCAGCAGTTGGACAGCGAACACTGAAGCTTTCTTT.

This chain links TRBV19 with TRBJ1-1; D is ambiguous. CDR1 and CDR2 from the germline V gene are LNHDA and SQIVND (reference sequence). The CDR3 spans 15 residues. V was shortened by 3 bases and J by 4 bases, with 15 bases between the two germline ends. CDR3 residues: CASSMFGREATEAFF. Written as DNA, the CDR3 is TGTGCCAGTAGTATGTTCGGGAGAGAGGCCACTGAAGCTTTCTTT.

The V and J genes are TRBV7-9 and TRBJ2-1, with 9 bases identical to TRBD1. CDR3 length: 15 amino acids. The ends lost 5 bases at V and 4 bases at J; junction bases unmatched: 6. Germline CDR1 is SEHNR and CDR2 is FQNEAQ (reference sequence). The CDR3 here is CASSPTGQGYNEQFF. As DNA, the CDR3 is TGTGCCAGCAGCCCGACGGGACAGGGTTACAATGAGCAGTTCTTC.

The chain has TRBV27 and TRBJ1-5; a possible D gene is TRBD1 (5 bases). Looked up from germline, CDR1 is MNHEY and CDR2 is SMNVEV (reference sequence). The CDR3 is 17 residues long. The V end was cut by 1 base, the J end by 2 bases, with 15 bases between. The CDR3 DNA reads TGTGCCAGCAGTTTATATGGATCGACGGGGGGCAATCAGCCCCAGCATTTT. Translated: CASSLYGSTGGNQPQHF.

On this clone itself: The limits of the CDR3 on the DNA are not certain, so only TCRdb's listed CDR3 is given. The genes are TRBV7-9 and TRBJ1-2. CDR1 SEHNR and CDR2 FQNEAQ come from the germline V gene (reference sequence). The CDR3 spans 13 residues, counting both ends. This CDR3 is CASSSSGDRSYTF.

Comment on this clone: Within the sample, other DNA sequences also encode this same CDR3. The chain carries TRBV12-3 or TRBV12-4 and TRBJ1-5, with 8 positions matching TRBD1. The CDR3 is made up of 13 amino acids. After removal of 6 bases from V and 4 bases from J, the junction contained 2 bases not matched to a gene. CDR3 sequence reads: CASRGTGNQPQHF. The CDR3 nucleotides are TGTGCCAGCAGAGGGACAGGAAATCAGCCCCAGCATTTT.

The DNA for the CDR3 is TGTGCCAGCAGTAGCCCCGGGACACTTCGGGACTCTGGAAACACCATATATTTT. It is translated as CASSSPGTLRDSGNTIYF. The J gene is TRBJ1-3, the V gene TRBV28, with D possibly being TRBD1 (6 bases). The ends were cut back, 5 bases at V and 0 bases at J, with 20 bases in the middle. This CDR3 contains 18 residues. Germline CDR1 reads MDHEN; CDR2 reads SYDVKM. Using reference TRBV28 and TRBJ1-3 for the parts outside the CDR3, the full variable domain is DVKVTQSSRYLVKRTGEKVFLECVQDMDHENMFWYRQDPGLGLRLIYFSYDVKMKEKGDIPEGYSVSREKKERFSLILESASTNQTSMYLCASSSPGTLRDSGNTIYFGEGSWLTVV.

This clone was seen a few times. J is TRBJ2-7 and V is TRBV6-2 or TRBV6-3, with D hard to call. The CDR3 consists of 16 residues. Between the trimmed V and J ends, which lost 0 bases and 1 base, there was a span of 13 bases. Germline assignment: CDR1 MNHEY and CDR2 SVGEGT. DNA for the CDR3: TGTGCCAGCAGTTACTCCACTTCCGAGATATCCTACGAGCAGTACTTC. Translating gives CASSYSTSEISYEQYF.